Listed here are 3 T cell receptor beta chains from one sample, sequenced in a study of cytomegalovirus exposure and HLA in healthy donors. Amplification used 60 Vbeta primers and 13 Jbeta primers. TCRdb keeps only in-frame clones here, not all; method: immunoSEQ multiplex PCR. The repertoire holds 140,000 or so clones, with roughly 77% as singletons. The sample taken for sequencing was PBMCs. These TCRs come from a woman under 40 in good health and CMV-seronegative.

This rearrangement joins TRBV28 to TRBJ2-7; a possible D gene is TRBD1 (6 bases). This CDR3 contains 15 residues. CDR1 MDHEN and CDR2 SYDVKM come from the germline V gene. Trimming cost V 5 bases and J 1 base, with 15 bases left between them. The chain's CDR3 is CASSTGGQRSYEQYV. The DNA of the CDR3 is TGTGCCAGCAGTACCGGCGGACAGAGATCCTACGAGCAGTACGTC.

The CDR3 bases are TGTGCCAGCTCACCACCAGACAGGAACTATGGCTACACCTTC. It is translated as CASSPPDRNYGYTF. The J gene is TRBJ1-2, the V gene TRBV18; D perhaps matches TRBD1 (6 bases). Trimming removed 0 bases from V and 2 bases from J, with 7 bases in between. Germline CDR1 and CDR2: KGHSH and LQKENI. This CDR3 is 14 amino acids long.

The chain recombines TRBV6-1 with TRBJ2-7, with TRBD2 matching over 8 bases. Judging by the DNA end, TRBJ2-1 fits better; the J call may be wrong. The germline CDR1 and CDR2 sequences are MNHNS and SASEGT. This CDR3 comprises 15 residues. CDR3 sequence reads: CASSGSSGSYNEQFF. CDR3 DNA sequence: TGTGCCAGCAGTGGAAGCAGCGGGAGCTACAATGAGCAGTTCTTC.